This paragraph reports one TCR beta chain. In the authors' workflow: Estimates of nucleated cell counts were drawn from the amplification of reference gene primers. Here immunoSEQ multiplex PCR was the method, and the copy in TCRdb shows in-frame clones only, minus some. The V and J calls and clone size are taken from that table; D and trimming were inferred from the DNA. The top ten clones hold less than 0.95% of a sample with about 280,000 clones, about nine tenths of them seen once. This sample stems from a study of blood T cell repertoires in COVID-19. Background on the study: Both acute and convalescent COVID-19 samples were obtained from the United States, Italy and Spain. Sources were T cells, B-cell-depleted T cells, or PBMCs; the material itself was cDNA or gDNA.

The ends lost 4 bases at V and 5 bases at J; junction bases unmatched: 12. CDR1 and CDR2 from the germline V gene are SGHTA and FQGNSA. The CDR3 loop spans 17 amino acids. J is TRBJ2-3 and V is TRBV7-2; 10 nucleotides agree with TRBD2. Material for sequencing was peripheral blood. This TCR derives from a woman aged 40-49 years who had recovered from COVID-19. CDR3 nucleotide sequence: TGTGCCAGCAGCTCTGCTTCTAGCGGGAGTGCTGAAGATACGCAGTATTTT. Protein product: CASSSASSGSAEDTQYF.